Given below is one T cell receptor beta chain in context. Its specificity is not known. The data were taken from a study of early stage breast cancer tumors. About the study: Of about 17 invasive breast tumors, twelve were hormone receptor-positive, HER2-negative. Roughly 10-fold was the mean read coverage per sample.

The data were produced by immunoSEQ multiplex PCR, yet TCRdb's version contains in-frame clones alone and is incomplete. Seen here are about 19,000 clones, around 88% observed once, and the top ten hold approximately 1.7%. V dropped 6 bases and J dropped 7 bases, with 10 bases sitting between them. The germline gives CDR1 MNHNY, CDR2 SVGAGI (reference sequence). This CDR3 comprises 12 residues. Whole-study findings and limits: Most shared enriched TCRB sequences were commonly generated ones. Blood repertoires resembled normal breast more than tumor.

Sequenced material: blood. V gene TRBV6-6 combines with J gene TRBJ2-1; no clear D. The clonotype was recovered from a person aged 65 to 85 with breast cancer. CDR3 in DNA: TGTGCCAGCAGCCAACGAGGAAATGAGCAGTTCTTC. The encoded protein is CASSQRGNEQFF.